A selection of T cell receptor beta chains follows, all from one sample in a study of T cell repertoires in cytomegalovirus infection. TCRdb called the reads again in MiXCR, with one record for every CDR3 protein. The sample shows 180,000 or so distinct CDR3 sequences, 17% of them seen only once. Input material: CD8+ T cells from PBMCs. The source is a human donor in good health (CMV status not recorded). Some clones in this sample may be carry-over from other donors' samples. The CDR3 runs from the conserved cysteine through the conserved F or W. A D gene is named only where the DNA matches it firmly. Only part of the rows carry a size: once, few, many, or a class if the clone is expanded.

TRBJ2-2	-	few	TRBV29-1	TGCAGCGTTGATAGGGGTGGGGAGCTGTTTTTT	CSVDRGGELFF
TRBJ1-2	-	-	TRBV27	TGTGCCAGCAGAAGTAGACAGTTTCCCTATGGCTACACCTTC	CASRSRQFPYGYTF
TRBJ1-5	-	many	TRBV7-2	TGTGCCAGCAGCTTCAGCTCAAGAGGCAATCAGCCCCAGCATTTT	CASSFSSRGNQPQHF
TRBJ1-4	-	-	TRBV7-9	TGTGCCAGCAGCTTATCGTCGGCGGGGAGGGCTCAAAAACTGTTTTTT	CASSLSSAGRAQKLFF
TRBJ2-3	TRBD2	-	TRBV19	TGTGCCAGTAGTGTAGCCACCGCGGGGGAAGGGGATACGCAGTATTTT	CASSVATAGEGDTQYF
TRBJ1-5	-	few	TRBV28	TGTGCCAGCAGGCCAACCAGGGGACATTTGAGTCAGCCCCAGCATTTT	CASRPTRGHLSQPQHF
TRBJ2-1	TRBD2	-	TRBV6-5	TGTGCCAGCAGTGGACTAGCCGGTGCCAATGAGCAGTTCTTC	CASSGLAGANEQFF
TRBJ1-1	TRBD1	few	TRBV13	TGTGCCAGCAGCTACGGGGACAGGGGTACTGGGGACACTGAAGCTTTCTTT	CASSYGDRGTGDTEAFF
TRBJ2-3	TRBD2	-	TRBV28	TGTGCCAGCAGGGAGCGGGGCGCTAGCACAGATACGCAGTATTTT	CASRERGASTDTQYF
TRBJ1-4	-	-	TRBV28	TGTGCCAGCAGCCTATTGGCAACTAATGAAAAACTGTTTTTT	CASSLLATNEKLFF
TRBJ1-2	TRBD1	few	TRBV2	TGTGCCAGTACCGGGACAGTTGTAAACTATGGCTACACCTTC	CASTGTVVNYGYTF
TRBJ2-3	-	few	TRBV28	TGTGCCAGCAGTTTATTTGGAGGGGCCACTAGCACAGATACGCAGTATTTT	CASSLFGGATSTDTQYF
TRBJ2-5	-	few	TRBV7-9	TGTGCCAGCAGCTTAATTAGGGTGGAGACCCAGTACTTC	CASSLIRVETQYF
TRBJ1-6	-	few	TRBV6-2/TRBV6-3	TGTGCCAGCACCCATATACCCCGGACGGCCGGGGGATCACCCCTCCACTTT	CASTHIPRTAGGSPLHF
TRBJ2-6	TRBD1	-	TRBV5-1	TGCGCCAGCACCCTTCCTCACCCAAGACAGGGCTTGGGGGGGGCCAACGTCCTGACTTTC	CASTLPHPRQGLGGANVLTF
TRBJ2-1	TRBD1	few	TRBV19	TGTGCCAGTAGCTTGGGGACAGTATACAATGAGCAGTTCTTC	CASSLGTVYNEQFF
TRBJ1-1	-	-	TRBV6-6	TGTGCCAGCAGTTACTCCAGGGAAGCTTTCTTT	CASSYSREAFF
TRBJ2-7	-	few	TRBV7-9	TGTGCCAGCAGCTCACGAGACTGGTCCTACGAGCAGTACTTC	CASSSRDWSYEQYF
TRBJ2-7	-	-	TRBV10-3	TGTGCCATCAGTGACAGGTCCTACGAGCAGTACTTC	CAISDRSYEQYF
TRBJ2-5	TRBD2	-	TRBV9	TGTGTCAGCACCAGGGAGGGTTTTACGGAGACCCAGTACTTC	CVSTREGFTETQYF
TRBJ1-2	TRBD1	-	TRBV7-9	TGTGCCAGCAGCGGCAGGGACAGGAACTATGGCTACACCTTC	CASSGRDRNYGYTF
TRBJ2-7	TRBD1	-	TRBV20-1	TGCAGTGCACCGGGACAGGCATCCTACGAGCAGTACTTC	CSAPGQASYEQYF
TRBJ1-4	-	-	TRBV7-6	TGTGCCAGCAGCTTAGGGGACCCGTCTCCCGGGGCTAATGAAAAACTGTTTTTT	CASSLGDPSPGANEKLFF
TRBJ1-5	-	-	TRBV2	TGTGCCAGCAGTGGAAGGGGTAATCAGCCCCAGCATTTT	CASSGRGNQPQHF
TRBJ2-1	TRBD1	-	TRBV6-2/TRBV6-3	TGTGCCAGCAGTTACACTGTCGGACAGGGCTCCTACAATGAGCAGTTCTTC	CASSYTVGQGSYNEQFF
TRBJ2-2	TRBD2	many	TRBV7-9	TGTGCCAGCAGTGGTAGCGGGGGGCGAGACACCGGGGAGCTGTTTTTT	CASSGSGGRDTGELFF
TRBJ2-2	-	-	TRBV6-2/TRBV6-3	TGTGCCAGCAGTTATTTTCCCACCGGGGAGCTGTTTTTT	CASSYFPTGELFF
TRBJ1-2	-	few	TRBV7-9	TGTGCCAGCGCTTCTCCGGACCGGCATAACTATGGCTACACCTTC	CASASPDRHNYGYTF
TRBJ1-4	-	-	TRBV7-4	TGTGCCAGCAGCCCACCAGGGGTAGTTGAAAAACTGTTTTTT	CASSPPGVVEKLFF
TRBJ2-1	-	-	TRBV10-2	TGCGCCAGCAGTGAGGGGCAGCACCCCTACAATGAGCAGTTCTTC	CASSEGQHPYNEQFF
TRBJ1-1	-	few	TRBV6-2/TRBV6-3	TGTGCCAGCAGTGCCCCCGGGTACACTGAAGCTTTCTTT	CASSAPGYTEAFF
TRBJ2-1	-	-	TRBV7-6	TGTGCCAGCAGCGAGGGCTACAATGAGCAGTTCTTC	CASSEGYNEQFF
TRBJ2-7	TRBD2	few	TRBV7-2	TGTGCCAGCAGCTCCCTAGCGGGGGGGAGGTACGAGCAGTACTTC	CASSSLAGGRYEQYF
TRBJ2-7	-	-	TRBV11-2	TGTGCCAGCAGCTTGACGGGTTACTACGAGCAGTACTTC	CASSLTGYYEQYF
TRBJ2-3	TRBD2	-	TRBV7-8	TGTGCCAGCAGCTCCGGGCGGGGGGGACCATTGGATACGCAGTATTTT	CASSSGRGGPLDTQYF
TRBJ1-4	TRBD1	-	TRBV12-3/TRBV12-4	TGTGCCAGCAGCTTAAGACAGGGGACTAATGAAAAACTGTTTTTT	CASSLRQGTNEKLFF